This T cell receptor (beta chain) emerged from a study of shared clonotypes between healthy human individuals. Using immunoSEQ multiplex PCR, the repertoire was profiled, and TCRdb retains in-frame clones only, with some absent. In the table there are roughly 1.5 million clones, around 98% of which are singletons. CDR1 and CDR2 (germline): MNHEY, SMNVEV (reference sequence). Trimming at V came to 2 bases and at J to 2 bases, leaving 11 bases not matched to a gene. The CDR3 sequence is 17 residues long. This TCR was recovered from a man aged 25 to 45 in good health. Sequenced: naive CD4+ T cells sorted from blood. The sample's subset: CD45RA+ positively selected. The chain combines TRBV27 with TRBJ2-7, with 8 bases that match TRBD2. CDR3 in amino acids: CASSLSFISGGAYEQYF. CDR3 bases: TGTGCCAGCAGTTTAAGTTTCATATCGGGAGGGGCCTACGAGCAGTACTTC.